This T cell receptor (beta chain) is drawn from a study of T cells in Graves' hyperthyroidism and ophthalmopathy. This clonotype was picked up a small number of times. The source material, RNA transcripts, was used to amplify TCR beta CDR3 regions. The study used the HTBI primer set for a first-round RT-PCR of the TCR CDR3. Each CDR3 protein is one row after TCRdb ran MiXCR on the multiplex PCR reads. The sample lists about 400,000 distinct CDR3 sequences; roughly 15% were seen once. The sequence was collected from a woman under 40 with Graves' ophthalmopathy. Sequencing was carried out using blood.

CDR3 sequence: CASSLFGGSDSPLHF. The CDR3 nucleotides read TGTGCCAGCAGCTTATTCGGGGGTTCGGATTCACCCCTCCACTTT. This chain links TRBV11-2 with TRBJ1-6, with D possibly TRBD1 on 5 matching bases. CDR1 and CDR2 (germline): SGHAT, FQNNGV. V lost 2 bases and J 8 bases, leaving 13 bases between the germline ends. This CDR3 has 15 residues.